This TCR beta chain was found in a study of blood T cell repertoires in COVID-19. Repertoires were generated with immunoSEQ multiplex PCR, while TCRdb's copy carries only in-frame clones and drops some. The table shows more than 200,000 clones, with 86% occurring only once. The CDR3 is 15 amino acids. Germline CDR1 reads SGHAT; CDR2 reads FQNNGV. V lost 3 bases and J lost 1, with 10 bases in between. The rearrangement joins TRBV11-2 to TRBJ2-1, with D possibly matching TRBD2 (6 bases). The source material was peripheral blood. The sequence came from a man of 80 years or more with acute or convalescent COVID-19. CDR3 protein: CASSFRRESYNEQFF. The CDR3 bases are TGTGCCAGCAGCTTCCGGAGGGAGTCCTACAATGAGCAGTTCTTC.